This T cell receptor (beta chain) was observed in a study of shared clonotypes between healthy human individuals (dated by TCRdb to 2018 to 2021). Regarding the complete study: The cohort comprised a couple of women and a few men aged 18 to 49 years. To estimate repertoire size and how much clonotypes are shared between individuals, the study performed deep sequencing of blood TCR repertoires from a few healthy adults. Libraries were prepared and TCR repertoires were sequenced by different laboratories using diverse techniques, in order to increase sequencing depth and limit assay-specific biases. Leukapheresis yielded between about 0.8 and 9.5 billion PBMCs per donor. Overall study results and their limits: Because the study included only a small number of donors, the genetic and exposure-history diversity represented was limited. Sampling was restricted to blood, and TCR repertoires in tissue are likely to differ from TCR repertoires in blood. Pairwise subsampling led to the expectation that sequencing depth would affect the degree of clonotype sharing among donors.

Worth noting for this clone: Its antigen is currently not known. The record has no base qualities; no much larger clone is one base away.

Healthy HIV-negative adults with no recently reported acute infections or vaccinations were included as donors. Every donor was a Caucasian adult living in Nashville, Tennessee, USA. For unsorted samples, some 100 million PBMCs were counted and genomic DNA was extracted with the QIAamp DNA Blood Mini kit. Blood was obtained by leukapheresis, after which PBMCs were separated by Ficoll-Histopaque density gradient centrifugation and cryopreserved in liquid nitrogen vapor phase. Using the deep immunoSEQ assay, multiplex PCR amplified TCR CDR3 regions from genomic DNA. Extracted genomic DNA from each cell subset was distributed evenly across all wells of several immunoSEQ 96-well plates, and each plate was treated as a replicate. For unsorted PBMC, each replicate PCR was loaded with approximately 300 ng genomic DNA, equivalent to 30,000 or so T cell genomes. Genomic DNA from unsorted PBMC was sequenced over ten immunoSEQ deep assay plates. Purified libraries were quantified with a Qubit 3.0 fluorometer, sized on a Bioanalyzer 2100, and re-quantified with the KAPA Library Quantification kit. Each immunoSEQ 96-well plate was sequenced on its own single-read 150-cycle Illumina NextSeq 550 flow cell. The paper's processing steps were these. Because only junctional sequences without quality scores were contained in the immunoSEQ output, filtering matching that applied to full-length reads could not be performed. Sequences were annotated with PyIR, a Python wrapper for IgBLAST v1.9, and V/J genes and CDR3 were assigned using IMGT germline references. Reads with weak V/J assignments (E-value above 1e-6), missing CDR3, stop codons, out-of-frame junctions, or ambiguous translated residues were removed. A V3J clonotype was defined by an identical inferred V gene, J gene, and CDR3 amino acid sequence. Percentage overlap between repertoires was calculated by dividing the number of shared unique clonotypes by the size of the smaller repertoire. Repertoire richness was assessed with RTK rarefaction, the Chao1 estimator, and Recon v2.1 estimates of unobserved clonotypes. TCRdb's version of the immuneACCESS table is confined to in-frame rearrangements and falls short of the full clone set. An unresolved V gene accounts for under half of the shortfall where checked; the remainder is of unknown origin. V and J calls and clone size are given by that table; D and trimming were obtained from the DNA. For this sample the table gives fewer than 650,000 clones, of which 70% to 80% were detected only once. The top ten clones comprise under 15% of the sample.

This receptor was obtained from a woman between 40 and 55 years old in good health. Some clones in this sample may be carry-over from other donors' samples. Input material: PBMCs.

CDR3 protein: CASSGKVVGPNQPQHF. The nucleotide sequence is given as TGTGCCAGCAGTGGAAAGGTGGTGGGGCCTAATCAGCCCCAGCATTTT. This chain is built from TRBV6-1 and TRBJ1-5, and possibly TRBD1, on 5 matching bases. CDR1 and CDR2 (MNHNS, SASEGT) derive from the germline V gene. V is cut by 4 bases and J by 4 bases, and the space between the germline ends is 17 bases. Including cysteine and phenylalanine, the CDR3 has 16 amino acids. Here the CDR3 DNA is all that survives: 48 bases in frame from base 1.